This T cell receptor (beta chain) emerged from a study of blood T cells in healthy people across ages. Then a second PCR, running roughly 7 to 12 cycles, was carried out with a sample-barcoded 5' primer and a J-beta primer mix. MiXCR was run by TCRdb on the 5' RACE reads, yielding one entry per CDR3 protein. The top ten hold 7.7% of the sample, which has 1.5 million to 2 million distinct CDR3 sequences, 28% seen once. At least ten counts were recorded for this clonotype. Material for sequencing was blood. This clonotype originated in a woman under 40 in good health.

The CDR3 loop is CSARVLAGSSYEQYF. The DNA for the CDR3 is TGCAGTGCTAGAGTATTAGCGGGAAGCTCCTACGAGCAGTACTTC. This chain uses TRBV20-1 with TRBJ2-7; 8 bases line up with TRBD2. Germline CDR1 and CDR2: DFQATT and SNEGSKA (reference sequence). There are 15 residues in the CDR3. Trimming at V came to 1 base and at J to 0 bases, leaving 5 bases not matched to a gene.